Sequencing of this T cell receptor (beta chain) was carried out in a study of Graves' ophthalmopathy and Graves' hyperthyroidism. Germline trimming cut 0 bases from V and 5 bases from J; bases unmatched to any gene: 8. The CDR3 is 19 amino acids. From germline, CDR1 is KGHSH and CDR2 LQKENI. Beta-chain TCR CDR3 regions were amplified from RNA transcripts. HTBI-primed RT-PCR formed the first round, and a multiplex PCR formed the second. TCRdb itself ran the multiplex PCR reads through MiXCR, one entry per CDR3 protein. The sample has just over 600,000 distinct CDR3 sequences, about 24% seen once. Sequencing was carried out using peripheral blood. This chain links TRBV18 with TRBJ2-4; 15 positions agree with TRBD2. The sequence was obtained from a woman between 18 and 29 years old with stable Graves' hyperthyroidism. Some clones in this sample may be carry-over from other donors' samples. The CDR3 DNA sequence: TGTGCCAGCTCACCACCGGGACTAGCGGGAGGAACCGCCCAAAACATTCAGTACTTC. It is translated as CASSPPGLAGGTAQNIQYF.